These 17 T cell receptor beta chains were sequenced from one sample in a study of cytomegalovirus exposure and HLA in healthy donors. In the PCR, 60 Vbeta and 13 Jbeta primers were used. Generated by immunoSEQ multiplex PCR, the TCRdb table keeps only in-frame clones and is missing some. The sample data list 100,000 or so clones. What was sequenced was PBMCs. Receptor source: a middle-aged man in good health and CMV-seronegative.

CDR3 sequence reads: CAAAGAGELFF. The CDR3, as DNA: TGTGCCGCGGCGGGAGCCGGGGAGCTGTTTTTT. The chain carries TRBV6-1 and TRBJ2-2; 7 bases fit TRBD2. Germline lookup yields CDR1 MNHNS and CDR2 SASEGT. J lost 6 bases, V lost 11 bases, and 3 bases had no gene match. The CDR3 covers 11 residues.

This sequence joins TRBV30 and TRBJ2-7; 7 bases line up with TRBD1. The CDR3 extends over 12 amino acids. The germline gives CDR1 GTSNPN, CDR2 SVGIG (reference sequence). V was pared by 1 base and J by 4 bases, with 1 base of the junction left unmatched. CDR3: CAWSAGQYEQYF. CDR3 nucleotide sequence: TGTGCCTGGAGTGCGGGACAGTACGAGCAGTACTTC. The full variable domain, rest sourced from reference TRBV30 and TRBJ2-7, is SQTIHQWPATLVQPVGSPLSLECTVEGTSNPNLYWYRQAAGRGLQLLFYSVGIGQISSEVPQNLSASRPQDRQFILSSKKLLLSDSGFYLCAWSAGQYEQYFGPGTRLTVT.

The chain couples TRBV6-5 to TRBJ1-2; TRBD1 matches at 8 bases. After removal of 7 bases from V and 4 bases from J, the junction contained 11 bases not matched to a gene. The CDR3 totals 15 residues. CDR1 MNHEY and CDR2 SVGAGI come from the germline V gene. The CDR3 DNA follows: TGTGCCAGCAAGTTAAAATTAGGACAGGGCTATGGCTACACCTTC. It codes for CASKLKLGQGYGYTF.

The chain employs TRBV6-6 and TRBJ1-1, with unresolved D. V lost 5 bases and J 0 bases, leaving 7 bases between the germline ends. Germline V gene lookup returns CDR1 MNHNY and CDR2 SVGAGI (reference sequence). The CDR3 sequence is 13 residues long. CDR3 bases: TGTGCCAGCAGTGCTCGAGTGAACACTGAAGCTTTCTTT. Its translation: CASSARVNTEAFF.

The chain employs TRBV6-5 and TRBJ2-5, with 9 bases matching TRBD2. V dropped 7 bases and J dropped 5; count of bases not matched to a gene: 5. This CDR3 is built from 13 residues. Germline V gene lookup returns CDR1 MNHEY and CDR2 SVGAGI. DNA for the CDR3: TGTGCCAGCACCCAGGCGGGGGGGGAGACCCAGTACTTC. Residues: CASTQAGGETQYF.

The rearrangement links TRBV9 to TRBJ2-7, with D possibly TRBD1 on 6 matching bases. V gave up 3 bases and J gave up 6 bases, with 13 bases separating them. Germline CDR1 is SGDLS and CDR2 is YYNGEE. The CDR3 is 13 residues long. The CDR3 spells CASSALGTSEQYF. CDR3 sequence (DNA): TGTGCCAGCAGCGCCCTAGGGACATCCGAGCAGTACTTC.

The chain has TRBV29-1 and TRBJ2-1, with D possibly matching TRBD1 (5 bases). CDR1 and CDR2 from the germline V gene are SQVTM and ANQGSEA. Trimming cost V 1 base and J 4 bases, with 11 bases left between them. The CDR3 contains 14 residues. The CDR3 is CSVEAQQDYNEQFF. CDR3 DNA sequence: TGCAGCGTTGAAGCACAACAGGATTACAATGAGCAGTTCTTC.

The V call is TRBV5-4, the J call TRBJ1-2, with 11 bases identical to TRBD1. The germline V gene has CDR1 SGHNT and CDR2 YYREEE (reference sequence). J gave up 6 bases and V 0 bases, and 4 bases lay outside the gene matches. CDR3 length: 15 amino acids. The CDR3 loop is CASSLGGTGGDGYTF. In DNA form, the CDR3 reads TGTGCCAGCAGCTTGGGCGGGACAGGGGGTGATGGCTACACCTTC.

This chain connects TRBV4-3 to TRBJ1-1; the D gene is possibly TRBD1 (5 bases). This CDR3 region has 15 residues. Germline CDR1 is LGHNA and CDR2 is YSLEER. V dropped 0 bases and J dropped 0 bases, with 8 bases sitting between them. CDR3 sequence: CASSQDKGLNTEAFF. As DNA, the CDR3 is TGCGCCAGCAGCCAAGATAAGGGGCTGAACACTGAAGCTTTCTTT.

The chain carries TRBV29-1 and TRBJ1-2; TRBD1 matches at 7 bases. The V and J ends lost 6 bases and 5 bases, in that order; junction bases with no gene match: 9. The CDR3 contains 13 residues. Looked up from germline, CDR1 is SQVTM and CDR2 is ANQGSEA. The CDR3 region has the DNA TGCAGCGTCAAACGGACAGGCGATTATGGCTACACCTTC. Its translation: CSVKRTGDYGYTF.

This chain links TRBV21-1 with TRBJ2-1; the table gives TRBD2 as D, unverified against the DNA. TRBV21-1 is a known pseudogene. The CDR3 length is 18 residues. Written as DNA, the CDR3 is TGTGCCAGCAGCAGAGGGACTAGCGGACCTTTCTCCTACAATGAGCAGTTCTTC. Its translation: CASSRGTSGPFSYNEQFF.

CDR3 in amino acids: CASSERDRAQETQYF. DNA of the CDR3: TGTGCCAGCAGTGAACGGGACAGGGCACAAGAGACCCAGTACTTC. This chain uses TRBV6-1 with TRBJ2-5; 9 nucleotides agree with TRBD1. The germline V gene encodes CDR1 MNHNS and CDR2 SASEGT. V shed 2 bases, J shed 2 bases, and the junction held 3 bases outside the gene matches. This CDR3 region has 15 residues.

The genes are TRBV7-9 and TRBJ2-7, with D uncertain. CDR1 and CDR2 from the germline V gene are SEHNR and FQNEAQ (reference sequence). The CDR3 runs to 11 residues. V lost 5 bases, J lost 0 bases, and 2 bases lay in between. The CDR3 DNA reads as TGTGCCAGCAGCCACTCCTACGAGCAGTACTTC. It encodes CASSHSYEQYF.

The chain joins TRBV10-2 to TRBJ2-5, with 7 positions matching TRBD2. V shed 8 bases, J shed 2 bases, and the junction held 5 bases outside the gene matches. The germline gives CDR1 WSHSY, CDR2 SAAADI. The CDR3 is 13 amino acids. CDR3 DNA: TGCGCCAGCGGACTAGGGCAGCAAGAGACCCAGTACTTC. Its translation: CASGLGQQETQYF.

CDR3 sequence: CASTLQNMNTEAFF. DNA for the CDR3: TGCGCCAGCACCTTACAAAACATGAACACTGAAGCTTTCTTT. The V gene is TRBV5-1, the J gene TRBJ1-1; the D is unclear. V gave up 6 bases and J gave up 0 bases, with 12 bases separating them. CDR3 size: 14 residues. Germline V gives CDR1 SGHRS, CDR2 YFSETQ.

The chain uses TRBV7-6 and TRBJ2-5; no clear D gene. From germline, CDR1 is SGHVS and CDR2 FNYEAQ. V was trimmed by 5 bases and J by 2 bases, leaving 3 bases between them. This CDR3 region has 11 residues. The CDR3 loop is CASSQQETQYF. CDR3 nucleotide sequence: TGTGCCAGCAGCCAACAAGAGACCCAGTACTTC.

The V gene is TRBV7-3, the J gene TRBJ2-7, with TRBD2 matching 12 bases. Per the germline V gene, CDR1 is SGHTA and CDR2 is FQGTGA. The CDR3 extends over 13 amino acids. V gave up 5 bases and J gave up 6 bases; unmatched junction bases: 2. The DNA of the CDR3 is TGTGCCAGCAGCCAGGGACTAGCGGGCGAGCAGTACTTC. Translated: CASSQGLAGEQYF.